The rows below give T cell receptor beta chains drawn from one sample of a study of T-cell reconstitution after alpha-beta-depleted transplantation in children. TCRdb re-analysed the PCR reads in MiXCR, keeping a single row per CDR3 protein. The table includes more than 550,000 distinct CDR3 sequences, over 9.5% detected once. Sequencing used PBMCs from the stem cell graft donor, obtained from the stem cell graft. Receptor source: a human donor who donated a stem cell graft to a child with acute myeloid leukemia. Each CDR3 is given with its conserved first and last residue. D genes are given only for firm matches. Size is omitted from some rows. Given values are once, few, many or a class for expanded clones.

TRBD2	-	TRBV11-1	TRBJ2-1	TGTGCCAGCAGCCCCGGCGACAGGGGACTAGCGAGTTACAATGAGCAGTTCTTC	CASSPGDRGLASYNEQFF
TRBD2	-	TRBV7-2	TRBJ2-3	TGTGCCAGCAGCCCACGCGGCAGGACTAGCGCAGATACGCAGTATTTT	CASSPRGRTSADTQYF
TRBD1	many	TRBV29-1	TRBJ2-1	TGCAGCTCGGACAGGAGAAATGAGCAGTTCTTC	CSSDRRNEQFF
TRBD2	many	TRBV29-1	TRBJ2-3	TGCAGCGTTGGCCCAGCGGGATGGGGCCCAGATACGCAGTATTTT	CSVGPAGWGPDTQYF
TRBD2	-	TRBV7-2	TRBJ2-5	TGTGCCAGCTTAACAACCGGGACTAGAGGAGAGACCCAGTACTTC	CASLTTGTRGETQYF
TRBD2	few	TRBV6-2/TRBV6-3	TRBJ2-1	TGTGCCAGCAGTTACCCGGCCCACGCTAGCGGGCTTACCTACAATGAGCAGTTCTTC	CASSYPAHASGLTYNEQFF
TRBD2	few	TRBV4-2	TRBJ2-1	TGTGCCAGCAGCCAACCCACTAGCGGGGGCCTCTCCTACAATGAGCAGTTCTTC	CASSQPTSGGLSYNEQFF
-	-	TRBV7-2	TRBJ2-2	TGTGCCAGCAGCTTAAAAGTCCGAGGGTCCGGGGAGCTGTTTTTT	CASSLKVRGSGELFF
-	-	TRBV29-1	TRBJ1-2	TGCAGCGTTGGTCGGCAGGGTAACTACACCTTC	CSVGRQGNYTF
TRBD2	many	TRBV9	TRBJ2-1	TGTGCCAGCAGCTTCACTAGCGGAGCCTACAATGAGCAGTTCTTC	CASSFTSGAYNEQFF
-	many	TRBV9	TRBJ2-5	TGTGCCAGCAGCGTAGCCGGTCCCACGACCCAGTACTTC	CASSVAGPTTQYF
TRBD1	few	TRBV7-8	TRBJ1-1	TGTGCCAGCAGCCTCTCACACCAGACAGGGAGAGCGGACACTGAAGCTTTCTTT	CASSLSHQTGRADTEAFF
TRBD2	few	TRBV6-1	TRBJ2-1	TGTGCCACCCAACCGGGACTAGCGGGAGGGCCACTCTTC	CATQPGLAGGPLF
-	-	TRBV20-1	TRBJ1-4	TGCAGCCCCTTAGTTGTGGCTAATGAAAAACTGTTTTTT	CSPLVVANEKLFF
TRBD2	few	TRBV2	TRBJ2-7	TGTGCCAGCAGATTGACTAGCGGCTACTACGAGCAGTACTTC	CASRLTSGYYEQYF
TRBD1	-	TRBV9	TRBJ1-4	TGTGCCAGCAGCTTGACAGGGGGGAGTGAAAAACTGTTTTTT	CASSLTGGSEKLFF
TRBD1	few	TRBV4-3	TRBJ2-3	TGCGCCAGCAGCCAACTTAGGGGGCTGGTCCCAGATACGCAGTATTTT	CASSQLRGLVPDTQYF
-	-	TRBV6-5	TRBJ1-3	TGTGCCAGCAGTTACGGGCGAGGGGCGGGAAACACCATATATTTT	CASSYGRGAGNTIYF
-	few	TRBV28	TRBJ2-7	TGTGCCAGCAGAAGGGCCCCCTACGAGCAGTACTTC	CASRRAPYEQYF
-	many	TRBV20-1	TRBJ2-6	TGCAGTGCTAGAGATCGCGGCTCTGGGGCCAACGTCCTGACTTTC	CSARDRGSGANVLTF
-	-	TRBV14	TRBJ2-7	TGTGCCAGCAGCCACCGGGTCGAGGGGGAGCAGTACTTC	CASSHRVEGEQYF
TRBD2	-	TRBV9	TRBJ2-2	TGTGCCAGCAGCCCGGGACTAGCGGTCACCACCGGGGAGCTGTTTTTT	CASSPGLAVTTGELFF
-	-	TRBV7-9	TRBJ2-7	TGTGCCAGCAGCTTAATGCGGGCCTACGAGCAGTACTTC	CASSLMRAYEQYF
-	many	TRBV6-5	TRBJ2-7	TGTGCCACAGGGGACCGAGAGAAAAGCTACGAGCAGTACTTC	CATGDREKSYEQYF
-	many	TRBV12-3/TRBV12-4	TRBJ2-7	TGTGCCAGCACACTAGCTGAGCCTCCCTACGAGCAGTACTTC	CASTLAEPPYEQYF
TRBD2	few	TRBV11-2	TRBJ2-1	TGTGCCAGCAGCCTCAGCGGGAGAGCTAACAATGAGCAGTTCTTC	CASSLSGRANNEQFF
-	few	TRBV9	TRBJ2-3	TGTGCCAGCAGCGTTAGTCCCAGCACAGATACGCAGTATTTT	CASSVSPSTDTQYF
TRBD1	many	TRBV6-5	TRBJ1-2	TGTGCCAGCAGTTACCGACAGGGCTATGGCTACACCTTC	CASSYRQGYGYTF
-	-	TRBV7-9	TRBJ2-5	TGTGCCAGCAGCACCCAGCGGTACCAAGAGACCCAGTACTTC	CASSTQRYQETQYF
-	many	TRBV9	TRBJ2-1	TGTGCCAGCAGCGTAGCAACTGGCCACAATGAGCAGTTCTTC	CASSVATGHNEQFF
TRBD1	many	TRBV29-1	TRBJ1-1	TGCAGCGCCCACCAGGGGGGCTTGAACACTGAAGCTTTCTTT	CSAHQGGLNTEAFF
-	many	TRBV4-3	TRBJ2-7	TGCGCCAGCAGCCAAGATCGTCTTCCCGCTTACGAGCAGTACTTC	CASSQDRLPAYEQYF
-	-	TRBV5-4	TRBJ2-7	TGTGCCAGCAGCGGGGAAACCAGCTCCTACGAGCAGTACTTC	CASSGETSSYEQYF
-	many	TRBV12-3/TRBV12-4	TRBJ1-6	TGTGCCAGCAGTCCTGGAGGGAATAGTTCACCCCTCCACTTT	CASSPGGNSSPLHF
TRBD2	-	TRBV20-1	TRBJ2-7	TGCAGTGCCCCCCGGCGGACTAGCGGGAGGGCCGAGCAGTACTTC	CSAPRRTSGRAEQYF
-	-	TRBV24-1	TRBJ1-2	TGTGCCACCAGTGATTCGGACAGAGATGGCTACACCTTC	CATSDSDRDGYTF
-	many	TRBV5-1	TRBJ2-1	TGCGCCAGCAGCTTTGGGGGGGCCTTTGAGCAGTTCTTC	CASSFGGAFEQFF
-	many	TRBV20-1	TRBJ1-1	TGCAGTGCTAGCCATCAGCCCAGCACTGAAGCTTTCTTT	CSASHQPSTEAFF
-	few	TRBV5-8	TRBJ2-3	TGTGCCAGCCTCAGGGTAGATACGCAGTATTTT	CASLRVDTQYF
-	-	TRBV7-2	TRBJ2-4	TGTGCCAGCAGCCCCGAGTTAATCCTAGCCAAAAACATTCAGTACTTC	CASSPELILAKNIQYF
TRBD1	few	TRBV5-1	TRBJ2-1	TGCGCCAGCAGCCCCCGGACAGGGGGTGGCGATGAGCAGTTCTTC	CASSPRTGGGDEQFF
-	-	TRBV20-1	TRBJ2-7	TGCAGTGTATGGGGGACCAACGAGCAGTACTTC	CSVWGTNEQYF